A selection of T cell receptor beta chains follows, all from one sample in a study of response to subunit inactivated influenza vaccine. In TCRdb, the RT-PCR reads were re-called with MiXCR into one record per CDR3 protein. The profile shows roughly 160,000 distinct CDR3 sequences, roughly 10% of them singletons. Sequenced here: non-naive T cells sorted from PBMCs, sampled 45 days after vaccination. All receptors derive from a man between 45 and 60 years old who received an inactivated influenza vaccine. The CDR3 runs from the conserved cysteine through the conserved F or W.

TRBV6-2/TRBV6-3	TRBJ2-3	CASTEKRGLLIYTDTQYF
TRBV10-3	TRBJ2-7	CAISESLGSYEQYF
TRBV7-9	TRBJ2-7	CASSSPAGRGRYEQYF
TRBV6-5	TRBJ2-2	CASSYRAIGTGELFF
TRBV12-3/TRBV12-4	TRBJ1-6	CASSAGTHNSPLHF
TRBV7-2	TRBJ2-7	CASSLVQGSYEQYF
TRBV2	TRBJ1-2	CASLETRNYGYTF
TRBV6-1	TRBJ2-5	CAGGSKTGGLETQYF
TRBV5-4	TRBJ2-7	CASHRETDGPHEQYF
TRBV20-1	TRBJ1-4	CSAYRGLGEKLFF
TRBV9	TRBJ2-5	CASSVDQGETQYF
TRBV4-1	TRBJ2-3	CASSQDLQGKADTQYF
TRBV5-4	TRBJ1-2	CASSFGTGGQKPYAYTF
TRBV3-1	TRBJ1-1	CASSQGGGTEAFF
TRBV28	TRBJ1-1	CASRTLDTNINTEAFF
TRBV5-1	TRBJ2-1	CASSLGSGGSYNEQFF
TRBV29-1	TRBJ1-1	CSVDVGGRNTEAFF
TRBV7-2	TRBJ1-3	CASSPLTGPLGGNTIYF
TRBV5-6	TRBJ2-1	CASSLGGRYEQFF
TRBV3-1	TRBJ2-1	CASSQDFPGASSYNEQFF
TRBV29-1	TRBJ1-2	CSVVNQGNYGYTF
TRBV12-3/TRBV12-4	TRBJ1-6	CASDRGRGRYNSPLHF
TRBV7-9	TRBJ1-1	CASSWALGEAFF
TRBV3-1	TRBJ2-7	CASRSRGAEQYF
TRBV4-2	TRBJ2-5	CASSQDPLASKETQYF
TRBV6-1	TRBJ2-7	CASSRTGMAYEQYF
TRBV4-3	TRBJ2-1	CASSQDAGRAYNEQFF
TRBV11-2	TRBJ2-7	CASSLNAGSPLGQYF
TRBV24-1	TRBJ2-4	CATSDPGTSGAIQYF
TRBV20-1	TRBJ2-5	CSARPSQETQYF
TRBV5-4	TRBJ2-1	CASSGTSGSVYNEQFF
TRBV9	TRBJ2-6	CASKRDPGANVLTF
TRBV5-6	TRBJ2-4	CASSSDSKNIQYF
TRBV12-3/TRBV12-4	TRBJ2-7	CASSETGQGIYEQYF
TRBV10-3	TRBJ1-6	CATENGNNSPLHF
TRBV7-9	TRBJ2-1	CASSLGLAVNEQFF
TRBV10-3	TRBJ2-3	CAIRGGGGVDTQYF
TRBV3-1	TRBJ2-1	CASSQDVAGASFPEQFF
TRBV5-1	TRBJ2-1	CASSPGDRVGEQFF
TRBV27	TRBJ2-5	CASRDRGNARGTQYF
TRBV28	TRBJ1-5	CASSLLGQVGQPQHF
TRBV7-2	TRBJ2-1	CASSAGVGGPYNEQFF
TRBV5-4	TRBJ1-1	CASSLVQGTEAFF
TRBV27	TRBJ1-1	CASRLQGGRAFF
TRBV6-2/TRBV6-3	TRBJ2-2	CASSSLTSRGELFF
TRBV6-5	TRBJ2-1	CASSYLSLNSLGGNEQFF
TRBV7-2	TRBJ2-5	CASSSLRETQYF
TRBV5-1	TRBJ2-5	CASSSGPLETQYF
TRBV5-6	TRBJ2-3	CASSLSSGITDTQYF
TRBV27	TRBJ2-7	CASSLTGDGQYF
TRBV3-1	TRBJ1-3	CASSHSISSGNTIYF
TRBV20-1	TRBJ2-5	CSARDRRKWYQETQYF
TRBV20-1	TRBJ2-5	CSGTPEETQYF
TRBV20-1	TRBJ2-7	CSARPGTSGGVNEQYF
TRBV7-3	TRBJ2-6	CASGPGWSGANVLTF
TRBV12-3/TRBV12-4	TRBJ1-4	CASSSQGAALGKLFF
TRBV11-2	TRBJ1-6	CASSSRTDSPLHF
TRBV3-1	TRBJ1-2	CASSPEAVMGYTF
TRBV20-1	TRBJ2-2	CSGRGAGNTGELFF